A single sample gave rise to the 31 T cell receptor beta chains below, sequenced in a study of cytomegalovirus exposure and HLA in healthy donors. The PCR had 60 Vbeta and 13 Jbeta primers. Clones were read by immunoSEQ multiplex PCR, and TCRdb kept only the in-frame ones, dropping some. The sample lists some 130,000 clones; 80% were seen once. The specimen was PBMCs. These receptors were taken from a woman aged 40 to 55 in good health and CMV-seronegative.

J is TRBJ1-4 and V is TRBV29-1; the D is unclear. The CDR3 has 15 amino acids. The germline CDR1 and CDR2 sequences are SQVTM and ANQGSEA. V dropped 7 bases and J dropped 0 bases, with 15 bases sitting between them. CDR3 bases: TGCAGCGCTTACAGAAGAGAAGCAACTAATGAAAAACTGTTTTTT. Amino acid sequence: CSAYRREATNEKLFF. The full variable domain, its missing parts supplied by reference TRBV29-1 and TRBJ1-4, is SAVISQKPSRDICQRGTSLTIQCQVDSQVTMMFWYRQQPGQSLTLIATANQGSEATYESGFVIDKFPISRPNLTFSTLTVSNMSPEDSSIYLCSAYRREATNEKLFFGSGTQLSVL.

This chain joins TRBV7-6 and TRBJ2-2; D perhaps matches TRBD1 (7 bases). Germline loops: CDR1 SGHVS, CDR2 FNYEAQ. Trimming took off 3 bases at V and 4 bases at J, with 12 bases between the two ends. This CDR3 contains 15 residues. The CDR3 nucleotides read TGTGCCAGCAGCTTTCAGGGGGGAGGCACCGGGGAGCTGTTTTTT. The encoded protein is CASSFQGGGTGELFF.

The chain recombines TRBV9 with TRBJ2-7; TRBD2 matches 9 bases. Germline CDR1 SGDLS, CDR2 YYNGEE. Losses at the gene ends were 0 bases for V and 7 bases for J; bases not matched to a gene: 8. This CDR3 has 15 amino acids. Here the CDR3 reads CASSVEASGALEQYF. CDR3 DNA: TGTGCCAGCAGCGTAGAGGCTAGCGGGGCCCTGGAGCAGTACTTC.

The rearrangement links TRBV5-6 to TRBJ2-1; 9 nucleotides match TRBD2. From germline, CDR1 is SGHDT and CDR2 YYEEEE. J lost 4 bases, V lost 2 bases, and 4 bases had no gene match. CDR3 length: 15 amino acids. This CDR3 is CASSLASGDYNEQFF. CDR3 sequence (DNA): TGTGCCAGCAGCTTAGCTAGCGGGGATTACAATGAGCAGTTCTTC.

This sequence joins TRBV9 and TRBJ2-5, with D possibly being TRBD1 (6 bases). The CDR3 covers 16 residues. The V gene's germline CDR1 is SGDLS and CDR2 YYNGEE. V was cut by 0 bases and J by 5 bases, with 17 bases left in between. CDR3 in DNA: TGTGCCAGCAGCGTAGCCCCAACAGGGTTTTGGGAGACCCAGTACTTC. As protein: CASSVAPTGFWETQYF.

The V and J genes are TRBV7-2 and TRBJ2-7; 9 positions match TRBD1. There are 16 residues in the CDR3. From germline, CDR1 is SGHTA and CDR2 FQGNSA. J was trimmed by 7 bases and V by 7 bases; bases with no gene match: 17. The CDR3 loop reads CASTSQGQGDNREQYF. For the CDR3, the DNA is TGTGCCAGCACCTCACAGGGACAGGGAGACAATCGGGAGCAGTACTTC.

CDR3 residues: CAGWAGTEAFF. The DNA of the CDR3 is TGTGCCGGATGGGCGGGCACTGAAGCTTTCTTT. V is TRBV21-1 and J is TRBJ1-1. TRBV21-1 is assigned pseudogene status. The CDR3 has 11 residues.

The rearrangement joins TRBV6-5 to TRBJ1-6; 9 bases map to TRBD1. This CDR3 region has 15 residues. Germline V CDR1 and CDR2: MNHEY, SVGAGI. With 5 bases clipped from V and 8 bases from J, the junction kept 7 bases outside the gene matches. The CDR3 region is CASSRQGGGYSPLHF. The DNA for the CDR3 is TGTGCCAGCAGTCGACAGGGGGGGGGCTATTCACCCCTCCACTTT.

V gene TRBV7-8 combines with J gene TRBJ2-7, with 8 nucleotides matching TRBD2. Looked up from germline, CDR1 is SGHVS and CDR2 is FQNEAQ. With V trimmed by 7 bases and J by 3 bases, 8 bases remained unmatched. The CDR3 extends over 14 amino acids. The CDR3 sequence: CASNPTSGDYEQYF. CDR3 nucleotide sequence: TGTGCCAGCAACCCCACTAGCGGTGACTACGAGCAGTACTTC.

The chain recombines TRBV27 with TRBJ2-1, with 14 bases fitting TRBD2. Germline V CDR1 and CDR2: MNHEY, SMNVEV (reference sequence). This CDR3 has 15 residues. V shed 8 bases and J 4 bases; nucleotides not matched to a gene: 4. DNA of the CDR3: TGTGCCAGCGGACTAGCGGGAGGAGGTTACAATGAGCAGTTCTTC. Amino acids: CASGLAGGGYNEQFF.

The CDR3 region is CSVAQGASNTEAFF. CDR3 nucleotide sequence: TGCAGCGTTGCTCAGGGGGCTTCGAACACTGAAGCTTTCTTT. The chain couples TRBV29-1 to TRBJ1-1; 8 bases map to TRBD1. V lost 4 bases to trimming and J lost 1 base; unmatched junction nucleotides: 5. The germline gives CDR1 SQVTM, CDR2 ANQGSEA. The CDR3 sequence is 14 residues long.

This clone was seen a few times. V usage is TRBV2 and J usage is TRBJ1-6; 8 nucleotides align to TRBD1. The CDR3 runs 16 residues. The junction had 8 bases not matched to a gene; V was cut back by 4 bases and J by 6 bases. The germline V gene has CDR1 SNHLY and CDR2 FYNNEI. The CDR3 sequence: CASSVLTGASNSPLHF. CDR3 nucleotides: TGTGCCAGCAGTGTTTTGACAGGGGCTTCTAATTCACCCCTCCACTTT.

The V gene is TRBV7-2, the J gene TRBJ2-4; maybe TRBD1 (6 bases). Germline V gene lookup returns CDR1 SGHTA and CDR2 FQGNSA. This CDR3 is built from 13 residues. V lost 3 bases, J lost 8 bases, and 11 bases lay in between. CDR3 in amino acids: CASSFTGIDIQYF. For the CDR3, the DNA is TGTGCCAGCAGCTTCACAGGGATAGACATTCAGTACTTC.

CDR3 loop: CATSSGQGPDTQYF. The CDR3 coding sequence is TGTGCCACCAGCAGTGGGCAGGGGCCAGATACGCAGTATTTT. The gene calls are TRBV15 and TRBJ2-3; D may be TRBD1 (6 bases). Per germline, CDR1 LNHNV and CDR2 YYDKDF (reference sequence). The CDR3 has 14 residues. Trimming took 3 bases from V and 4 from J, leaving 11 bases between them.

V usage is TRBV4-3 and J usage is TRBJ1-1; D not resolved. CDR1 is LGHNA and CDR2 is YSLEER in the germline V gene. The CDR3 loop spans 13 amino acids. V was cut by 5 bases and J by 3 bases, with 10 bases left in between. The CDR3 nucleotides are TGCGCCAGCAGCTTAAACCCAGACACTGAAGCTTTCTTT. Translated: CASSLNPDTEAFF.

The sample holds a few counts of this clone. The chain couples TRBV28 to TRBJ1-1; TRBD1 matches at 7 bases. This CDR3 has 14 residues. Germline V gene lookup returns CDR1 MDHEN and CDR2 SYDVKM. The ends lost 5 bases at V and 3 bases at J; junction bases unmatched: 6. The CDR3 region has the DNA TGTGCCAGCAGTAAGAAGGACAGGTACACTGAAGCTTTCTTT. This codes for CASSKKDRYTEAFF.

This clone was observed once. The chain couples TRBV9 to TRBJ1-2; weak D call: TRBD1 (6 bases). Germline V lookup: CDR1 SGDLS, CDR2 YYNGEE. The ends were cut back, 4 bases at V and 7 bases at J, with 17 bases in the middle. The CDR3 extends over 14 amino acids. This chain's CDR3 is CASSREGGFGGYTF. The CDR3 nucleotides read TGTGCCAGCAGCAGAGAAGGGGGTTTCGGTGGCTACACCTTC.

The chain uses TRBV7-9 and TRBJ1-2, with a tentative D call TRBD1 (6 bases). The CDR3 consists of 14 residues. In germline, CDR1 is SEHNR, CDR2 FQNEAQ (reference sequence). The germline V and J ends were trimmed by 3 bases and 7 bases, with 15 bases remaining between them. The CDR3 is CASSFPAPRGGYTF. CDR3 DNA sequence: TGTGCCAGCAGCTTCCCGGCCCCCAGGGGTGGCTACACCTTC. Based on the CDR3 plus reference TRBV7-9 and TRBJ1-2, the full variable domain is DTGVSQNPRHKITKRGQNVTFRCDPISEHNRLYWYRQTLGQGPEFLTYFQNEAQLEKSRLLSDRFSAERPKGSFSTLEIQRTEQGDSAMYLCASSFPAPRGGYTFGSGTRLTVV.

The CDR3 is CASTHRGPGNTIYF. For the CDR3, the DNA is TGTGCCAGCACCCACAGGGGGCCTGGAAACACCATATATTTT. The chain combines TRBV6-5 with TRBJ1-3, with TRBD1 matching 9 bases. Trimming took 7 bases from V and 2 from J; bases not matched to a gene: 3. Germline CDR1 reads MNHEY; CDR2 reads SVGAGI. The CDR3 runs 14 residues.

The chain links TRBV6-6 to TRBJ2-6; 7 bases are shared with TRBD1. Losses at the gene ends were 2 bases for V and 13 bases for J; bases not matched to a gene: 5. The length of the CDR3 is 13 residues. Germline-derived CDR1 and CDR2 are MNHNY and SVGAGI (reference sequence). The DNA of the CDR3 is TGTGCCAGCAGTTACCCGGGACAGACAGTCCTGACTTTC. It specifies CASSYPGQTVLTF.

The rearrangement links TRBV6-1 to TRBJ1-1; perhaps TRBD1 as D (6 bases). Germline assignment: CDR1 MNHNS and CDR2 SASEGT. V lost 5 bases to trimming and J lost 4 bases, with 11 bases between them. The CDR3 runs to 13 residues. The CDR3 DNA reads as TGTGCCAGCAGTCCGATAGGGGGCACTGAAGCTTTCTTT. Its translation: CASSPIGGTEAFF.

The table lists this clone with a few counts. The CDR3 loop reads CASKLSEGTSGRLLENEQFF. As DNA, the CDR3 is TGCGCCAGCAAACTCTCGGAGGGGACTAGCGGGCGTCTCCTAGAAAATGAGCAGTTCTTC. V and J are TRBV4-1 and TRBJ2-1; 12 bases are shared with TRBD2. This CDR3 has 20 amino acids. V lost 7 bases, J lost 7 bases, and 23 bases stayed unmatched. CDR1 and CDR2 (germline): MGHRA, YSYEKL.

This sequence joins TRBV5-1 and TRBJ1-6, with unresolved D. The CDR3 totals 15 residues. V was pared by 0 bases and J by 7 bases, with 11 bases between. Germline-derived CDR1 and CDR2 are SGHRS and YFSETQ. CDR3 sequence reads: CASSLEKGGNSPLHF. The DNA for the CDR3 is TGCGCCAGCAGCTTGGAGAAGGGAGGGAATTCACCCCTCCACTTT.

The chain carries TRBV4-1 and TRBJ1-1; 11 positions agree with TRBD1. The ends lost 4 bases at V and 3 bases at J; junction bases unmatched: 10. The CDR3 is made up of 17 amino acids. Germline CDR1 and CDR2: MGHRA and YSYEKL. CDR3 amino acids: CASSRDRGGRGYTEAFF. CDR3 DNA: TGCGCCAGCAGCCGGGACAGGGGGGGAAGGGGTTACACTGAAGCTTTCTTT.

Turning to this clone: An end of the junction differs from the germline gene, which may be a read error. V usage is TRBV27 and J usage is TRBJ1-1, with D perhaps matching TRBD1 (6 bases). CDR3 length: 14 residues. Germline V gives CDR1 MNHEY, CDR2 SMNVEV (reference sequence). CDR3 nucleotides: TGTGCCGGCAGTTTAAGGACAGACGGTCCTGAAGCTTTCTTT. Its translation is CAGSLRTDGPEAFF.

This rearrangement joins TRBV5-1 to TRBJ2-3, with unresolved D. CDR1 is SGHRS, CDR2 YFSETQ, per germline. V was clipped by 0 bases and J by 3 bases, with 17 bases between them. The CDR3 spans 17 residues. The DNA for the CDR3 is TGCGCCAGCAGCTTGGATTTTCAGGAAAAATTAACAGATACGCAGTATTTT. Protein sequence: CASSLDFQEKLTDTQYF.

The rearrangement joins TRBV9 to TRBJ2-7; perhaps TRBD1 as D (6 bases). Per the germline V gene, CDR1 is SGDLS and CDR2 is YYNGEE. The V and J ends lost 0 bases and 7 bases respectively, with 17 bases between them. CDR3 length: 15 amino acids. Here the CDR3 reads CASSVGQDRLGEQYF. The CDR3 bases are TGTGCCAGCAGCGTAGGGCAGGACAGACTGGGGGAGCAGTACTTC.

The chain combines TRBV5-4 with TRBJ2-2; 8 nucleotides line up with TRBD2. Germline trimming cut 5 bases from V and 5 bases from J; bases unmatched to any gene: 8. The germline CDR1 and CDR2 sequences are SGHNT and YYREEE (reference sequence). The CDR3 consists of 15 residues. The CDR3 sequence is CASSSGLGSTGELFF. Here the CDR3 DNA reads TGTGCCAGCAGTTCGGGACTAGGAAGTACCGGGGAGCTGTTTTTT. Drawing the rest from reference TRBV5-4 and TRBJ2-2, the complete variable domain is ETGVTQSPTHLIKTRGQQVTLRCSSQSGHNTVSWYQQALGQGPQFIFQYYREEENGRGNFPPRFSGLQFPNYSSELNVNALELDDSALYLCASSSGLGSTGELFFGEGSRLTVL.

The chain is built from TRBV6-1 and TRBJ2-7; D gene ambiguous. The CDR3 contains 14 residues. Germline lookup yields CDR1 MNHNS and CDR2 SASEGT. The V end was cut by 1 base, the J end by 2 bases, with 9 bases between. The CDR3 nucleotides are TGTGCCAGCAGTGAAGTTAGTCCTCCCTACGAGCAGTACTTC. The encoded protein is CASSEVSPPYEQYF.

Regarding this clone: A junction boundary mismatches the germline segment, possibly from a read error. The chain has TRBV7-9 and TRBJ1-1; D unclear. Per germline, CDR1 SEHNR and CDR2 FQNEAQ (reference sequence). CDR3 length: 17 residues. In DNA, the CDR3 is TGTTCCAGCAGCTCCCGGGCGTCATTTGACGGGGACACTGAAGCTTTCTTT. Translated, it gives CSSSSRASFDGDTEAFF. Full variable domain (outside the CDR3, taken from reference TRBV7-9 and TRBJ1-1): DTGVSQNPRHKITKRGQNVTFRCDPISEHNRLYWYRQTLGQGPEFLTYFQNEAQLEKSRLLSDRFSAERPKGSFSTLEIQRTEQGDSAMYLCSSSSRASFDGDTEAFFGQGTRLTVV.

The rearrangement links TRBV6-5 to TRBJ1-5, with 7 bases fitting TRBD1. V shed 6 bases and J 7 bases; nucleotides not matched to a gene: 6. The CDR3 extends over 13 amino acids. Germline CDR1 is MNHEY and CDR2 is SVGAGI. The CDR3 DNA reads TGTGCCAGCAGCGTGACAGGGTTGCAGCCCCAGCATTTT. Protein product: CASSVTGLQPQHF.